A single TCR beta chain is shown here with its context. These data are taken from a study of CD8 T cells in Susac syndrome. RNA was extracted with the RNeasy kit, and a quantity of roughly 0.5 to 1 ug was reverse transcribed using random hexamers. TCRdb reanalysed the immunoSEQ multiplex PCR reads using MiXCR and keeps one entry per CDR3 protein. The repertoire includes about 110,000 distinct CDR3 sequences, around 94% of them detected once, and roughly 0.38% sits in the top ten. The authors negatively isolated CD8+ and CD4+ T cells and FACS-enriched TEMRA cells. The receptor was derived from a human donor with Susac syndrome. Sequenced input: CD8+ T cells from PBMCs.

Here the CDR3 reads CASKASNLYEQYF. CDR3 nucleotide sequence: TGTGCCAGTAAGGCCTCGAACCTCTACGAGCAGTACTTC. The chain recombines TRBV27 with TRBJ2-7; D is ambiguous. CDR1 and CDR2 (germline): MNHEY, SMNVEV (reference sequence). There are 13 residues in the CDR3. V lost 9 bases to trimming and J lost 3 bases, with 15 bases between them.